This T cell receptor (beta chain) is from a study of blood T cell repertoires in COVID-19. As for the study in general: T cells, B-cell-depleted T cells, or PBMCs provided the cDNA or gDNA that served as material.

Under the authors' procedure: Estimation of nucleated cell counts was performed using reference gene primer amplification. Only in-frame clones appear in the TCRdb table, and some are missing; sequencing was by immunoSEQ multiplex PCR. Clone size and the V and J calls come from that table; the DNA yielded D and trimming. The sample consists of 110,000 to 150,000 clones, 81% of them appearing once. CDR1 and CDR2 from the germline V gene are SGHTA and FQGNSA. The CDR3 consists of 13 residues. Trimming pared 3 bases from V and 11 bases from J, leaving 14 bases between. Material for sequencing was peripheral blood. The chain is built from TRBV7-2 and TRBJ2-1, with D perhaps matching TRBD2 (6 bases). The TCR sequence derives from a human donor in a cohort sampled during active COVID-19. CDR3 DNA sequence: TGTGCCAGCAGCTTGGAGGGAGTCAACAAGCAGTTCTTC. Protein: CASSLEGVNKQFF.